This T cell receptor beta chain comes out of a study of shared clonotypes between healthy human individuals. At the level of the study: The donor pool was made up of two women and three men aged 18 to 49.

Replicate PCRs were loaded with around 0.3 ug DNA from unsorted PBMC, about 32,000 T cell genomes. TCRdb's copy holds only in-frame clones and misses some; the assay was immunoSEQ multiplex PCR. The sample records about half a million clones, roughly 80% being singletons. This clone came up once. Other DNA sequences in the same sample also yield this CDR3. Trimming shortened V by 1 base and J by 4 bases, and 7 bases separated the two germline ends. Germline CDR1 is SGHTA and CDR2 is FQGNSA. This CDR3 region has 13 residues. The chain is built from TRBV7-2 and TRBJ2-5; D uncertain. The sequence was obtained from a woman aged 40 to 50 in good health. Some clones in this sample may be carry-over from other donors' samples. Sequenced: PBMCs. The CDR3 spells CASSLGVGETQYF. The CDR3 region has the DNA TGTGCCAGCAGCTTAGGGGTGGGAGAGACCCAGTACTTC.